These T cell receptor beta chains were read from a single sample in a study of shared clonotypes between healthy human individuals. Only in-frame clones appear in the TCRdb table, and some are missing; sequencing was by immunoSEQ multiplex PCR. Of under 2,500,000 clones in the sample, almost 96% were seen once. Sequencing used naive CD4+ T cells sorted from blood. These receptors were taken from a man between 18 and 29 years old in good health. CDR3s include the opening cysteine and the closing phenylalanine or tryptophan. Each record gives: V gene, D gene, J gene, clone size, CDR3 DNA, CDR3 protein. The D gene is left open where the match is weak. For some rows the clone size is stated as once, few or many, or as a class when expanded; others skip it.

>TRBV19|.|TRBJ2-6|.
TGTGCCAGTAGTATTATTTCTCGGGACGGGAGCTCTGGGGCCAACGTCCTGACTTTC
CASSIISRDGSSGANVLTF
>TRBV7-2|TRBD2|TRBJ2-3|.
TGTGCCAGCAGCTTAGAAATGACTAGCGGGGGAGGGGATACGCAGTATTTT
CASSLEMTSGGGDTQYF
>TRBV19|.|TRBJ1-5|.
TGTGCCAGTAGTATAGAAAACGGGGGGATTCAGCCCCAGCATTTT
CASSIENGGIQPQHF
>TRBV6-1|.|TRBJ2-3|.
TGTGCCAGCCCTGGGAAAAAGGAAGGGACAGATACGCAGTATTTT
CASPGKKEGTDTQYF
>TRBV27|.|TRBJ2-4|.
TGTGCCAGCAGTTCGACGATGGGCGGCATTCAGTACTTC
CASSSTMGGIQYF
>TRBV7-9|TRBD2|TRBJ2-3|.
TGTGCCAGCAGCTTGGGAACCCTAGCGGGCCGCCCTAGCACAGATACGCAGTATTTT
CASSLGTLAGRPSTDTQYF
>TRBV6-6|TRBD1|TRBJ2-7|.
TGTGCCAGCAAACGAGGACAGGGAGCCGTCTCCTACGAGCAGTACTTC
CASKRGQGAVSYEQYF
>TRBV18|TRBD2|TRBJ2-5|.
TGTGCCAGCTCACCCCTAGCGGGGGGTGAAGAGACCCAGTACTTC
CASSPLAGGEETQYF
>TRBV28|.|TRBJ1-6|.
TGTGCCAGCAGCCCCCCCCAGGCCAATTCACCCCTCCACTTT
CASSPPQANSPLHF
>TRBV5-1|TRBD1|TRBJ1-5|.
TGCGCCAGCAGCTTAGGGACAGTTAGCAATCAGCCCCAGCATTTT
CASSLGTVSNQPQHF
>TRBV2|.|TRBJ2-7|.
TGTGCCAGCAGTGTAAGGGACGAGCAGTACTTC
CASSVRDEQYF
>TRBV6-5|TRBD1|TRBJ1-5|.
TGTGCCAGCAGTCGGGACAGGGCTCAGCCCCAGCATTTT
CASSRDRAQPQHF
>TRBV5-8|TRBD2|TRBJ2-7|.
TGTGCCAGCAGCTTGGCTGCGGGGGGCCGGAGCTACGAGCAGTACTTC
CASSLAAGGRSYEQYF
>TRBV7-9|.|TRBJ2-5|.
TGTGCCAGCAGCTCCAGGGTCGGGGAGACCCAGTACTTC
CASSSRVGETQYF
>TRBV5-1|.|TRBJ2-5|.
TGCGCCACCAGCATGCAACGATGGGAGACCCAGTACTTC
CATSMQRWETQYF
>TRBV7-9|TRBD1|TRBJ2-7|.
TGTGCCAGCAGCCACGAACAGGGGCAGCAGTACTTC
CASSHEQGQQYF
>TRBV18|TRBD2|TRBJ2-7|.
TGTGCCAGCTCACCATCGGCGGGAGGTCCCTACGAGCAGTACTTC
CASSPSAGGPYEQYF
>TRBV5-5|.|TRBJ2-6|.
TGTGCCAGCAGCTTTTCGGGACTGGGCTCTGGGGCCAACGTCCTGACTTTC
CASSFSGLGSGANVLTF
>TRBV5-6|TRBD1|TRBJ2-7|.
TGTGCCAGCAGCTTGGACAGGGGGGATAAGCAGTACTTC
CASSLDRGDKQYF
>TRBV5-1|TRBD2|TRBJ2-7|once
TGCGCCAGCAGCTTGTCGGCTAGCGGCTACGAGCAGTACTTC
CASSLSASGYEQYF
>TRBV14|TRBD2|TRBJ2-7|.
TGTGCCAGCAGCTCCCGGAGATTAGCGGGAGAAGGGAGGCCGGTCTACGAGCAGTACTTC
CASSSRRLAGEGRPVYEQYF
>TRBV2|TRBD2|TRBJ2-5|.
TGTGCCAGCAGTGAATCCCGGCTAGCGGGGCTCCAAGAGACCCAGTACTTC
CASSESRLAGLQETQYF
>TRBV28|TRBD2|TRBJ2-2|.
TGTGCCAGCAGTTTATATCTCACTAGCGGGACTCCAAACACCGGGGAGCTGTTTTTT
CASSLYLTSGTPNTGELFF
>TRBV18|TRBD1|TRBJ2-7|.
TGTGCCAGCTCCGTAACGCGGGACAGGGGAGTCTACGAGCAGTACTTC
CASSVTRDRGVYEQYF
>TRBV10-3|.|TRBJ1-6|.
TGTGCCATTGCGGAGGCCATCTATAATTCACCCCTCCACTTT
CAIAEAIYNSPLHF
>TRBV29-1|.|TRBJ1-3|.
TGCAGCGTTGATGGCTCTGGAAACACCATATATTTT
CSVDGSGNTIYF
>TRBV2|TRBD1|TRBJ1-4|once
TGTGCCAGCAGGGAAGACAGGGGCGGGCGTGAAAAACTGTTTTTT
CASREDRGGREKLFF
>TRBV6-1|.|TRBJ2-1|once
TGTGCCAGCAGCCTTTCTGGGGCCAATGAGCAGTTCTTC
CASSLSGANEQFF
>TRBV27|.|TRBJ1-6|.
TGTGCCAGCAGTACGAGACAGAGTCGGAATAATTCACCCCTCCACTTT
CASSTRQSRNNSPLHF
>TRBV11-2|.|TRBJ2-5|.
TGTGCCAGCAGCTTATTCCAGGAAGGGAGCAGGTCGGCCCAGTACTTC
CASSLFQEGSRSAQYF
>TRBV6-1|.|TRBJ1-2|.
TGTGCCAGCAGTGAACAGCTGGACAATGGCTACACCTTC
CASSEQLDNGYTF
>TRBV5-1|.|TRBJ1-1|.
TGCGCCAGCAGCTTGGGCAGGCTGATGAACACTGAAGCTTTCTTT
CASSLGRLMNTEAFF
>TRBV11-2|.|TRBJ1-1|.
TGTGCCAGCAGCTTAGTCGGCAGGGGTACGAACACTGAAGCTTTCTTT
CASSLVGRGTNTEAFF
>TRBV6-6|.|TRBJ1-4|.
TGTGCCAGCACCCTTACAGGTAGTGAGGAAAAACTGTTTTTT
CASTLTGSEEKLFF
>TRBV9|.|TRBJ2-3|.
TGTGCCAGCAGCCCGACCGGGACTTCAAATACGCAGTATTTT
CASSPTGTSNTQYF
>TRBV13|.|TRBJ1-3|.
TGTGCCAGCAGCCGGTTCCCAGGGTTCGACTCTGGAAACACCATATATTTT
CASSRFPGFDSGNTIYF
>TRBV25-1|.|TRBJ1-2|.
TGTGCCAGCAGTGACAAGGGTTACAATGGCTACACCTTC
CASSDKGYNGYTF
>TRBV11-2|.|TRBJ2-7|.
TGTGCCAGCAGAGCCGACTACTACGAGCAGTACTTC
CASRADYYEQYF
>TRBV5-5|.|TRBJ2-7|.
TGTGCCAGCAGCAAGGACCCCGGGAGTGCGGTTCTTTCCGAGCAGTACTTC
CASSKDPGSAVLSEQYF
>TRBV6-5|.|TRBJ1-4|.
TGTGCCAGCAGTTACTCGAGAAGAGCGATTAATGAAAAACTGTTTTTT
CASSYSRRAINEKLFF
>TRBV6-5|TRBD2|TRBJ2-1|once
TGTGCCAGCAGTTCTTGGACTAGCCGCCACAATGAGCAGTTCTTC
CASSSWTSRHNEQFF
>TRBV5-1|TRBD2|TRBJ2-6|.
TGCGCCAGCAGCCACTCTAGCGGGAGGGTCCTTAGCTCTGGGGCCAACGTCCTGACTTTC
CASSHSSGRVLSSGANVLTF
>TRBV6-5|TRBD2|TRBJ2-3|.
TGTGCCAGCAGTTCGCTAAGGACTAGTGGCACAGATACGCAGTATTTT
CASSSLRTSGTDTQYF
>TRBV11-2|.|TRBJ1-4|.
TGTGCCAGCAGCTTCAGGGTATCTAATGAAAAACTGTTTTTT
CASSFRVSNEKLFF
>TRBV5-1|.|TRBJ1-6|once
TGCGCCAGCAGCCAAACCGGGCAGGGGAATTCACCCCTCCACTTT
CASSQTGQGNSPLHF